The sequence of this T cell receptor (beta chain) was determined in a study of cytomegalovirus exposure and HLA in healthy donors. Overall study findings and caveats: Several of the most significant clusters appeared, in a later analysis, to be linked to common viral pathogens. By HLA locus, TCR association rates varied in a later analysis, with DRB1 showing the most and HLA-C the fewest. In a later analysis, specific HLA alleles were associated with 15,000 to 20,000 TCR beta sequences at a 0.05 false discovery rate.

Primers for the PCR totalled 60 Vbeta and 13 Jbeta. Profiling relied on immunoSEQ multiplex PCR, and the TCRdb table lists in-frame clones only, not all of them. The repertoire table contains fewer than 60,000 clones. Details on this clone: Its antigen is not known.

The CDR3 is made up of 12 amino acids. Germline values: CDR1 MNHNS, CDR2 SASEGT. Deletions cut 7 bases from V and 3 bases from J, with 7 bases between. The clonotype originates from a woman aged 25 to 39 in good health and CMV-seropositive. V is TRBV6-1 and J is TRBJ2-1, with D hard to call. Sequencing used PBMCs. CDR3 bases: TGTGCCAGCATCGGAGACTACAATGAGCAGTTCTTC. Translation gives CASIGDYNEQFF.